The present T cell receptor (beta chain) was sequenced within a study of CD4 T cells in relation to SARS-CoV-2 and coronaviruses. Study outcomes and limitations: According to naive versus memory sequencing, detected responses are memory recall, not newly primed.

On this clone: Its antigen is undetermined.

Sequencing was performed with immunoSEQ multiplex PCR; in TCRdb, only in-frame clones are kept and a portion is missing. Of around 69,000 clones in the sample, roughly 93% were seen once. CDR1 and CDR2 from the germline V gene are MNHEY and SMNVEV (reference sequence). V was pared by 3 bases and J by 6 bases, with 12 bases of the junction left unmatched. The CDR3 totals 16 residues. Before the COVID-19 pandemic, during about 2011-2018, CD4+ T cells were taken from unexposed donors. The chain is built from TRBV27 and TRBJ2-7, with 9 bases aligning to TRBD2. The sequence came from a human donor in good health. The sequencing input was naive CD4+ T cells from PBMCs. Subset: naive CD4+ T cells isolated by negative enrichment. CDR3 DNA: TGTGCCAGCAGTTTGATTAGCGGGAGAGTGGGGGCCGAGCAGTACTTC. It codes for CASSLISGRVGAEQYF.